Following are 3 T cell receptor beta chains from one sample sequenced in a study of persistence of HIV-infected CD4 T cells. This was the immunoSEQ version 4 assay in survey mode. Clones were read by immunoSEQ multiplex PCR, and TCRdb kept only the in-frame ones, dropping some. In the table there are 46,000 or so clones, 70% to 80% of which are singletons. Stimulation used 8 to 10 ug/mL lysate from CMV-infected fibroblasts. Sorted nonresponding memory CD4+ T cells were CD40L-negative, CD69-negative, CD45RO-high. For these TCRs, the target antigens are not known. The starting material was CD4+ T cells sorted from PBMCs after approximately 20-hour stimulation, obtained from a patient who received antiretroviral therapy. Receptors originate from an adult man with HIV who was CMV-seropositive.

J is TRBJ1-1 and V is TRBV6-6; the D gene is possibly TRBD1 (6 bases). With 10 bases removed from V and 5 bases from J, the gap between germline ends came to 20 bases. Germline values: CDR1 MNHNY, CDR2 SVGAGI (reference sequence). The CDR3 has 14 residues. The chain's CDR3 is CATTDSTLGTEAFF. For the CDR3, the DNA is TGTGCCACCACGGACAGTACGTTGGGGACTGAAGCTTTCTTT.

V is TRBV5-1 and J is TRBJ1-5, with a tentative D call TRBD1 (5 bases). Between the trimmed V and J ends, which lost 5 bases and 1 base, there was a span of 13 bases. The CDR3 contains 15 residues. Per the germline V gene, CDR1 is SGHRS and CDR2 is YFSETQ. The chain's CDR3 is CASRPGTASNQPQHF. Written as DNA, the CDR3 is TGCGCCAGCAGGCCCGGGACGGCCAGCAATCAGCCCCAGCATTTT.

V is TRBV4-1 and J is TRBJ1-2, with 11 positions matching TRBD1. After removal of 0 bases from V and 4 bases from J, the junction contained 4 bases not matched to a gene. CDR1 MGHRA and CDR2 YSYEKL come from the germline V gene. The CDR3 has 16 amino acids. The CDR3 here is CASSQDGTGGFYGYTF. The CDR3 DNA is TGCGCCAGCAGCCAAGATGGGACAGGGGGTTTCTATGGCTACACCTTC.